What follows is one TCR beta chain and its context. Its matching antigen is unknown. The PCR used 60 Vbeta and 13 Jbeta primers. In the original analysis: Around 83 million unique TCR beta chains, roughly 10 million shared, were counted in a later analysis. The repertoire was sequenced with immunoSEQ multiplex PCR; TCRdb's copy has only in-frame clones and lacks some. The V and J calls and the clone size are those of that table, but D and trimming were determined from the DNA. The table lists 99,000 or so clones, around 81% of them singletons. Donors were ostensibly healthy at sampling, although undocumented immune exposures were probable. The CDR3 is 14 residues long. In germline, CDR1 is MNHEY, CDR2 SVGAGI. V shed 6 bases and J shed 7 bases, with 15 bases lying between them. The sample belongs to a study of cytomegalovirus exposure and HLA in healthy donors. Study-level findings and limits: TCR beta chain V- and J-gene trimming was linked, in a later analysis, to a missense variant in DCLRE1C. Most TCR sequences were uncommon, yet certain public TCRs appeared in many donors.

The sequence was obtained from a female donor in good health and CMV-seropositive. Sequenced material: PBMCs. The J gene is TRBJ2-2, the V gene TRBV6-5, with unresolved D. Here the CDR3 reads CASSGGGSGGELFF. CDR3 nucleotide sequence: TGTGCCAGCAGCGGTGGTGGTTCCGGCGGGGAGCTGTTTTTT.